What follows are 24 T cell receptor beta chains derived from one specimen sequenced in a study of blood T cell repertoires in COVID-19 (TCRdb year 2020). The library came from the immunoSEQ multiplex PCR assay. Held by TCRdb, this immuneACCESS table contains in-frame sequences only and omits some clones. Under half of the omission traces to an unresolved V gene where checked; the cause of the rest is unknown. Counted in this sample were about 160,000 clones; 85% of them appeared once. The top ten constitute more than 0.85% of the sample. Source material: peripheral blood. The receptor source for this set is a man aged 40-50 years with acute or convalescent COVID-19.

The chain links TRBV5-1 to TRBJ1-4, with TRBD1 as a possible D gene (6 bases). Germline CDR1 and CDR2: SGHRS and YFSETQ. V lost 1 base, J lost 6 bases, and 13 bases lay in between. The CDR3 length is 15 residues. The CDR3 sequence: CASSLLAGDHEKLFF. CDR3 coding DNA: TGCGCCAGCAGCTTGTTGGCAGGGGACCATGAAAAACTGTTTTTT.

This clone has a single count. The chain's CDR3 is CASSLGGADIQYF. The DNA of the CDR3 is TGTGCCAGCAGCTTGGGCGGGGCAGACATTCAGTACTTC. The chain uses TRBV5-6 and TRBJ2-4, with a weak D call TRBD2 (6 bases). The CDR3 runs to 13 residues. Per germline, CDR1 SGHDT and CDR2 YYEEEE. The germline V and J ends were trimmed by 0 bases and 8 bases, with 9 bases remaining between them. Filled out from reference TRBV5-6 and TRBJ2-4, the complete variable domain reads DAGVTQSPTHLIKTRGQQVTLRCSPKSGHDTVSWYQQALGQGPQFIFQYYEEEERQRGNFPDRFSGHQFPNYSSELNVNALLLGDSALYLCASSLGGADIQYFGAGTRLSVL.

This clone showed up just once. This chain joins TRBV19 and TRBJ2-5; no reliable D call. CDR3 length: 15 residues. CDR1 is LNHDA and CDR2 is SQIVND in the germline V gene (reference sequence). Trimming took 3 bases from V and 1 from J, leaving 12 bases between them. The CDR3 coding sequence is TGTGCCAGTAGTATTTTGGCACAGTTCCAAGAGACCCAGTACTTC. Encoded protein: CASSILAQFQETQYF.

This clone is a singleton in its sample. The CDR3 nucleotides are TGTGCCAGCAGCCTCTATTCTGCGGGGGGGCAGGTAGATACGCAGTATTTT. This sequence encodes CASSLYSAGGQVDTQYF. The chain links TRBV3-1 (or the pseudogene TRBV3-2) to TRBJ2-3; TRBD2 agrees at 9 bases. From germline, CDR1 is LGHDT and CDR2 YNNKEL (reference sequence). The CDR3 sequence is 17 residues long. V lost 4 bases, J lost 5 bases, and 13 bases stayed unmatched.

The CDR3 bases are TGCGCCAGCAGCCAAGACAGGGGGCTCTCCTACGAGCAGTACTTC. It yields the protein CASSQDRGLSYEQYF. V gene TRBV4-3 combines with J gene TRBJ2-7, with 8 bases matching TRBD1. Germline values: CDR1 LGHNA, CDR2 YSLEER. Trimming removed 0 bases from V and 0 bases from J; junction bases left unmatched: 1. The CDR3 runs to 15 residues.

The rearrangement uses TRBV6-2 or TRBV6-3 and TRBJ2-3, with a tentative D call TRBD2 (5 bases). The CDR3 extends over 13 amino acids. Trimming stripped 6 bases from V and 2 bases from J, with 9 bases between. Germline V gene sequence: CDR1 MNHEY, CDR2 SVGEGT. This chain's CDR3 is CASSQRNTDTQYF. In DNA form, the CDR3 reads TGTGCCAGCAGCCAGCGGAACACAGATACGCAGTATTTT.

The chain has TRBV15 and TRBJ2-1; 8 bases are a match to TRBD1. Germline V gene sequence: CDR1 LNHNV, CDR2 YYDKDF (reference sequence). The CDR3 covers 14 residues. J gave up 4 bases and V 6 bases, and 5 bases lay outside the gene matches. In DNA form, the CDR3 reads TGTGCCACCAGGGCGGGACAGGATTACAATGAGCAGTTCTTC. Its translation: CATRAGQDYNEQFF. Supplemented by reference TRBV15 and TRBJ2-1, the full variable domain reads DAMVIQNPRYQVTQFGKPVTLSCSQTLNHNVMYWYQQKSSQAPKLLFHYYDKDFNNEADTPDNFQSRRPNTSFCFLDIRSPGLGDTAMYLCATRAGQDYNEQFFGPGTRLTVL.

The gene calls are TRBV5-6 and TRBJ2-5; 10 nucleotides line up with TRBD1. CDR1 SGHDT and CDR2 YYEEEE come from the germline V gene. The length of the CDR3 is 15 residues. V lost 3 bases and J lost 2; bases outside the gene matches: 4. The CDR3 bases are TGTGCCAGCAGCTGGGGACAGGGGTTTCAAGAGACCCAGTACTTC. Translation gives CASSWGQGFQETQYF.

The chain couples TRBV5-1 to TRBJ2-2; D is undetermined. Germline V gene lookup returns CDR1 SGHRS and CDR2 YFSETQ. V was clipped by 8 bases and J by 4 bases, with 21 bases between them. This CDR3 spans 16 amino acids. CDR3 residues: CASHSERGPITGELFF. In nucleotides, the CDR3 is TGCGCCAGTCACTCAGAACGTGGGCCGATCACCGGGGAGCTGTTTTTT.

The chain couples TRBV24-1 to TRBJ2-7; 7 bases line up with TRBD1. The CDR3 has 15 residues. Trimming cost V 4 bases and J 9 bases; bases outside gene matches: 14. Germline values: CDR1 KGHDR, CDR2 SFDVKD. CDR3 protein: CATSEGQGDLRGQYF. The CDR3 DNA sequence: TGTGCCACCAGTGAAGGCCAGGGGGACCTACGAGGGCAGTACTTC.

The chain joins TRBV18 to TRBJ2-7; 13 bases map to TRBD2. J was trimmed by 2 bases and V by 5 bases; bases with no gene match: 9. The CDR3 totals 17 residues. The germline CDR1 and CDR2 sequences are KGHSH and LQKENI. CDR3 nucleotides: TGTGCCAGCTCATTTAACGCCGGGACTAGCGGGGCCTACGAGCAGTACTTC. Its translation is CASSFNAGTSGAYEQYF. Variable domain in full (rest from reference TRBV18 and TRBJ2-7): NAGVMQNPRHLVRRRGQEARLRCSPMKGHSHVYWYRQLPEEGLKFMVYLQKENIIDESGMPKERFSAEFPKEGPSILRIQQVVRGDSAAYFCASSFNAGTSGAYEQYFGPGTRLTVT.

The V and J genes are TRBV7-9 and TRBJ1-6, with D tentatively TRBD1 (5 bases). The CDR3 length is 13 residues. In germline, CDR1 is SEHNR, CDR2 FQNEAQ (reference sequence). V was pared by 5 bases and J by 10 bases, with 12 bases between. The CDR3 sequence is CASSLRGLSPLHF. CDR3 DNA sequence: TGTGCCAGCAGCCTAAGGGGATTGTCACCCCTCCACTTT.

The V and J genes are TRBV7-2 and TRBJ2-2; TRBD1 agrees at 9 bases. Germline lookup yields CDR1 SGHTA and CDR2 FQGNSA. J lost 5 bases, V lost 5 bases, and 9 bases had no gene match. The CDR3 is 16 residues long. CDR3 in amino acids: CASSPLTGGSTGELFF. The CDR3, as DNA: TGTGCCAGCAGCCCCTTGACAGGGGGTTCTACCGGGGAGCTGTTTTTT.

The gene calls are TRBV6-1 and TRBJ1-2; TRBD1 matches 8 bases. This CDR3 is 15 amino acids long. J was trimmed by 7 bases and V by 1 base; bases with no gene match: 8. Germline loops: CDR1 MNHNS, CDR2 SASEGT. Written as DNA, the CDR3 is TGTGCCAGCAGTGAAGGGGTGACAGGGGAAACTGGCTACACCTTC. Its translation: CASSEGVTGETGYTF.

The gene calls are TRBV9 and TRBJ1-2, with 10 bases identical to TRBD1. CDR1 and CDR2 (germline): SGDLS, YYNGEE. V trimming: 6 bases; J trimming: 3 bases; junction bases outside the gene matches: 5. CDR3 length equals 14 residues. The CDR3 is CASTRDRGDYGYTF. The CDR3 bases are TGTGCCAGCACCCGGGACAGGGGTGACTATGGCTACACCTTC.

The chain joins TRBV5-4 to TRBJ2-5; a possible D gene is TRBD2 (6 bases). The CDR3 totals 15 residues. Germline lookup yields CDR1 SGHNT and CDR2 YYREEE (reference sequence). V lost 4 bases to trimming and J lost 5 bases, with 18 bases between them. The CDR3 protein is CASSGTGGSGETQYF. Here the CDR3 DNA reads TGTGCCAGCAGCGGAACTGGAGGGTCTGGGGAGACCCAGTACTTC.

The chain carries TRBV30 and TRBJ2-4; D might be TRBD2 (5 bases). Trimming cost V 7 bases and J 3 bases, with 22 bases left between them. CDR3 length: 16 residues. CDR1 is GTSNPN and CDR2 is SVGIG in the germline V gene (reference sequence). This chain's CDR3 is CAYTRGPSRGKNIQYF. CDR3 DNA: TGTGCCTACACTCGCGGGCCTAGTCGAGGCAAAAACATTCAGTACTTC. The full variable domain, with the rest looked up from reference TRBV30 and TRBJ2-4, is SQTIHQWPATLVQPVGSPLSLECTVEGTSNPNLYWYRQAAGRGLQLLFYSVGIGQISSEVPQNLSASRPQDRQFILSSKKLLLSDSGFYLCAYTRGPSRGKNIQYFGAGTRLSVL.

The rearrangement links TRBV10-1 to TRBJ2-1; no firm D call. The germline V and J ends were trimmed by 4 bases and 8 bases, with 6 bases remaining between them. CDR3 length: 11 residues. Germline V gene lookup returns CDR1 WNHNN and CDR2 SYGVQD (reference sequence). The CDR3 reads CASSAGHEQFF. The DNA for the CDR3 is TGCGCCAGCAGTGCGGGTCATGAGCAGTTCTTC.

The rearrangement joins TRBV9 to TRBJ2-1; D is possibly TRBD2 (6 bases). Germline CDR1 and CDR2: SGDLS and YYNGEE. Trimming removed 0 bases from V and 5 bases from J, with 9 bases in between. This CDR3 spans 14 amino acids. The DNA of the CDR3 is TGTGCCAGCAGCGTAGCGTCGGGGGACAATGAGCAGTTCTTC. The encoded protein is CASSVASGDNEQFF.

This clone was detected only a few times. This chain joins TRBV7-2 and TRBJ2-2, with TRBD1 as a possible D gene (6 bases). Germline assignment: CDR1 SGHTA and CDR2 FQGNSA. The CDR3 covers 15 residues. V lost 5 bases and J 3 bases, leaving 13 bases between the germline ends. Here the CDR3 reads CASSPGTRYTGELFF. The CDR3, as DNA: TGTGCCAGCAGCCCCGGGACACGTTACACCGGGGAGCTGTTTTTT.

In its sample, this clone was seen a few times. J is TRBJ1-1 and V is TRBV5-1; 11 nucleotides align to TRBD1. The CDR3 totals 15 residues. Germline V gives CDR1 SGHRS, CDR2 YFSETQ. Trimming took 3 bases from V and 7 from J; bases not matched to a gene: 8. CDR3: CASSYQDRGLGEAFF. The DNA for the CDR3 is TGCGCCAGCAGCTACCAGGACAGGGGGCTTGGTGAAGCTTTCTTT.

The chain links TRBV5-1 to TRBJ2-7; unclear D gene. V lost 4 bases and J lost 2, with 13 bases in between. CDR3 length: 14 amino acids. CDR1 SGHRS and CDR2 YFSETQ come from the germline V gene. This chain's CDR3 is CASSLLPTTYEQYF. In nucleotides, the CDR3 is TGCGCCAGCAGCCTACTCCCGACAACCTACGAGCAGTACTTC. The complete variable domain, with remaining parts taken from reference TRBV5-1 and TRBJ2-7, reads KAGVTQTPRYLIKTRGQQVTLSCSPISGHRSVSWYQQTPGQGLQFLFEYFSETQRNKGNFPGRFSGRQFSNSRSEMNVSTLELGDSALYLCASSLLPTTYEQYFGPGTRLTVT.

The rearrangement links TRBV10-3 to TRBJ1-2, with a tentative D call TRBD1 (5 bases). The CDR3 has 12 amino acids. Germline V lookup: CDR1 ENHRY, CDR2 SYGVKD. V dropped 4 bases and J dropped 8 bases, with 11 bases sitting between them. CDR3 DNA sequence: TGTGCCATCAGTGGGGGATCAGGGGGCTACACCTTC. It codes for CAISGGSGGYTF.

This chain links TRBV9 with TRBJ2-7; 8 bases map to TRBD2. The V gene's germline CDR1 is SGDLS and CDR2 YYNGEE. The CDR3 contains 15 residues. The V and J ends lost 4 bases and 5 bases, in that order; junction bases with no gene match: 11. CDR3 amino acids: CASSSSGTRTDEQYF. For the CDR3, the DNA is TGTGCCAGCAGCTCCTCCGGGACTAGGACGGACGAGCAGTACTTC.